This T cell receptor beta chain came from a study of technical replicates of blood from a handful of donors. Germline V gene sequence: CDR1 MDHEN, CDR2 SYDVKM. The V end was cut by 3 bases, the J end by 0 bases, with 19 bases between. This CDR3 spans 18 amino acids. This table comes from immunoSEQ multiplex PCR, and its TCRdb copy is limited to in-frame clones, with some not included. The table includes tens of thousands of clones, approximately 94% detected once. This chain uses TRBV28 with TRBJ2-3; the D gene is possibly TRBD2 (6 bases). The sample comprised T cells isolated from PBMCs. The receptor comes from a human donor in good health. The CDR3 DNA is TGTGCCAGCAGTTTCCCCTTAAGGCGGGATCACAGCACAGATACGCAGTATTTT. Translated, it gives CASSFPLRRDHSTDTQYF.